This TCR beta chain was found in a study of blood T cell repertoires in COVID-19. This CDR3 is built from 16 residues. V was pared by 3 bases and J by 1 base, with 4 bases of the junction left unmatched. The germline gives CDR1 KGHDR, CDR2 SFDVKD. TCRdb's copy holds only in-frame clones and misses some; the assay was immunoSEQ multiplex PCR. The table lists roughly 66,000 clones, 65% to 90% of them singletons. The source material was peripheral blood. This clonotype originated in a man in his 60s with acute or convalescent COVID-19. The genes are TRBV24-1 and TRBJ2-1; 8 positions agree with TRBD1. CDR3 sequence (DNA): TGTGCCACCAGTGATGCAGGGGGCTATTCCTACAATGAGCAGTTCTTC. As protein: CATSDAGGYSYNEQFF.